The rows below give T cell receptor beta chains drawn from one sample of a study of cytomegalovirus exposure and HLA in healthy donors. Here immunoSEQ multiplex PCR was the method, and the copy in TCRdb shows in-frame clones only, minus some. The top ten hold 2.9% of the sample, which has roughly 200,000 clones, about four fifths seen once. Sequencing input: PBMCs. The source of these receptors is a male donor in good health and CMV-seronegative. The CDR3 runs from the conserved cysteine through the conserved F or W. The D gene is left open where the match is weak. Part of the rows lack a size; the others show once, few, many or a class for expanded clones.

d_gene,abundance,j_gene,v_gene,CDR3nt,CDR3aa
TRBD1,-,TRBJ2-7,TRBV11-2,TGTGCCAGCAGGTATGGACAGGGGTGGAGGGAGCAGTACTTC,CASRYGQGWREQYF
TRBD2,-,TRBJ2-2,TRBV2,TGTGCCAGCAGTAGACTAGCGGGGGGGCCCGTCACCGGGGAGCTGTTTTTT,CASSRLAGGPVTGELFF
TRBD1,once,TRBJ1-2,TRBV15,TGTGCCACCAGCAGAGCCGGGACAGGGGGCCATGGCTACACCTTC,CATSRAGTGGHGYTF
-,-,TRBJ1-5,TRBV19,TGTGCCAGTAGTATTTTGGCGGGGGGCTGGAGCAATCAGCCCCAGCATTTT,CASSILAGGWSNQPQHF
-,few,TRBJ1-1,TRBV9,TGTGCCAGCAGCGTAGCGTTGAACACTGAAGCTTTCTTT,CASSVALNTEAFF
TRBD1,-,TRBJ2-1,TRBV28,TGTGCCAGCAGTTTAAGGGGGACAGGGAGCTACAATGAGCAGTTCTTC,CASSLRGTGSYNEQFF
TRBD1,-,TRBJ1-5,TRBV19,TGTGCCAGTAGCGACAGGGACAGCAATCAGCCCCAGCATTTT,CASSDRDSNQPQHF
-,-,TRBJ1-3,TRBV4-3,TGCGCCAGCAGCCAAGATTGGGGGGGGAGGGATAGCTTTGGAAACACCATATATTTT,CASSQDWGGRDSFGNTIYF
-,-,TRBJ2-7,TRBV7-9,TGTGCCAGCAGCTCTTCTAACACCAGGGTTTCCTACGAGCAGTACTTC,CASSSSNTRVSYEQYF
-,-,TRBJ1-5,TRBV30,TGTGCCTGGAGTGTACAGCACAATCAGCCCCAGCATTTT,CAWSVQHNQPQHF
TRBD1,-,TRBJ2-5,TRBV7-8,TGTGCCAGCAGCTTGTATAGACAGGGGGCGCGGATGGACGAGACCCAGTACTTC,CASSLYRQGARMDETQYF
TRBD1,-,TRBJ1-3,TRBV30,TGTGCCTACAGGGGGCTAGGTGGAAACACCATATATTTT,CAYRGLGGNTIYF
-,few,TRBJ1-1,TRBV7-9,TGTGCCAGCAGCACTACGAACACTGAAGCTTTCTTT,CASSTTNTEAFF
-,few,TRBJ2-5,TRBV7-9,TGTGCCAGCAGCATAGCAGGGGTAGAGGCAGAGACCCAGTACTTC,CASSIAGVEAETQYF
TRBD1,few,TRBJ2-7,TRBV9,TGTGCCAGCAGCTCACAGGCCGGGACAGGGGTTCGGGAGCAGTACTTC,CASSSQAGTGVREQYF
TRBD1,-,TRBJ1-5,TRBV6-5,TGTGCCAGTGCTGACAGGGTCAATCAGCCCCAGCATTTT,CASADRVNQPQHF
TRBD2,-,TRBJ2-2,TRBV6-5,TGTGCCAGCAGTCGACTAGCGGGAGGAACCGGGGAGCTGTTTTTT,CASSRLAGGTGELFF
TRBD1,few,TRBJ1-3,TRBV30,TGTGCCTGGAGTGTCAGGGGGGAGACCACCATATATTTT,CAWSVRGETTIYF
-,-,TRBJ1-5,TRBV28,TGTGCCAGCAGTAAAAGAAAGGGGACATATAAGAATCAGCCCCAGCATTTT,CASSKRKGTYKNQPQHF
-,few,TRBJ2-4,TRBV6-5,TGTGCCAGCAGCCCTGGGGGGATGGGCATTCAGTACTTC,CASSPGGMGIQYF
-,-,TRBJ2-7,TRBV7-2,TGTGCCAGCAGCTTTAGTCGAGTAGTAGACGAGCAGTACTTC,CASSFSRVVDEQYF
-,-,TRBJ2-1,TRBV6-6,TGTGCCAGCAGCTCAGGGGACAATGAGCAGTTCTTC,CASSSGDNEQFF